This entry describes one TCR beta chain. This sample was taken from a study of blood T cell repertoires in COVID-19. The assay was immunoSEQ multiplex PCR, and TCRdb's table has in-frame clones only and misses some. The table shows approximately 120,000 clones, with about 79% occurring only once. Looked up from germline, CDR1 is MNHEY and CDR2 is SMNVEV (reference sequence). This CDR3 is 15 amino acids long. The V segment lost 4 bases and the J segment 3 bases; nucleotides outside the gene matches: 7. Specimen: peripheral blood. The source of this sequence is an elderly woman with active or convalescent COVID-19. The V and J genes are TRBV27 and TRBJ1-1, with 8 bases matching TRBD1. The CDR3 reads CASSSTGDLYTEAFF. The CDR3 DNA is TGTGCCAGCAGTTCGACAGGGGATTTGTACACTGAAGCTTTCTTT.